What follows describes a single TCR beta chain. What it binds is unknown. This sample was taken from a study of shared clonotypes between healthy human individuals. Study findings and constraints: Generation probability values for non-shared clonotypes were lower than those for clonotypes shared by all four donors. Naive subsets usually exceeded memory subsets in estimated richness. A handful of donors had about 5% of their naive CD4 clonotypes in common.

Each subset's genomic DNA was shared equally among a number of immunoSEQ plates. Assay used: immunoSEQ multiplex PCR; TCRdb lists only in-frame clones, some missing. The sample lists about 1 million clones, about three quarters seen once, with around 1.5% in the top ten. V trimming: 11 bases; J trimming: 7 bases; junction bases outside the gene matches: 8. There are 13 residues in the CDR3. CDR1 is SNHLY and CDR2 is FYNNEI in the germline V gene. The chain employs TRBV2 and TRBJ1-6; 7 bases line up with TRBD1. Input material: memory CD4+ T cells sorted from blood. As to subset: CD45RA-negative fraction. The source is a man aged 18 to 29 in good health. The CDR3 is CAGRTGPNSPLHF. The CDR3 region has the DNA TGTGCCGGACGGACAGGTCCGAATTCACCCCTCCACTTT.